This entry lists 27 T cell receptor beta chains sequenced from one sample in a study of control samples from healthy donors and cancer patients. Sequenced by immunoSEQ multiplex PCR; TCRdb stores in-frame clones only, minus some. The sample includes about 79,000 clones, 93% of them seen just once. Input material: PBMCs. These receptors were taken from a woman aged 40 to 50 with lung cancer.

This clone came up once. The chain couples TRBV5-1 to TRBJ2-1, with 9 bases identical to TRBD1. The CDR3 totals 14 residues. J was trimmed by 8 bases and V by 4 bases; bases with no gene match: 7. Germline V gives CDR1 SGHRS, CDR2 YFSETQ. CDR3 nucleotides: TGCGCCAGCAGCCTGGGACAGGGTTTTGATGAGCAGTTCTTC. It encodes CASSLGQGFDEQFF.

The V gene is TRBV9, the J gene TRBJ2-2; D possibly corresponds to TRBD2 (6 bases). This CDR3 region has 14 residues. Trimming left V 4 bases short and J 6 bases short, with 13 bases between. Germline V gives CDR1 SGDLS, CDR2 YYNGEE. DNA of the CDR3: TGTGCCAGCAGCCGCCCGGGAGCCTCCGGGGAGCTGTTTTTT. Amino acids: CASSRPGASGELFF. Variable domain in full (rest from reference TRBV9 and TRBJ2-2): DSGVTQTPKHLITATGQRVTLRCSPRSGDLSVYWYQQSLDQGLQFLIQYYNGEERAKGNILERFSAQQFPDLHSELNLSSLELGDSALYFCASSRPGASGELFFGEGSRLTVL.

In this sample, this clone turned up once. The V call is TRBV15, the J call TRBJ1-1, with D uncertain. Trimming pared 1 base from V and 3 bases from J, leaving 6 bases between. Looked up from germline, CDR1 is LNHNV and CDR2 is YYDKDF (reference sequence). The CDR3 runs 13 residues. In DNA, the CDR3 is TGTGCCACCAGCAGAGGGGCCGACACTGAAGCTTTCTTT. Amino acid sequence: CATSRGADTEAFF.

The rearrangement joins TRBV3-1 (or the pseudogene TRBV3-2) to TRBJ1-2; D is perhaps TRBD1 (5 bases). Germline CDR1 reads LGHDT; CDR2 reads YNNKEL (reference sequence). The CDR3 is made up of 13 amino acids. V dropped 0 bases and J dropped 7 bases, with 9 bases sitting between them. CDR3 DNA sequence: TGTGCCAGCAGCCAAGAAGTGAGGGGTGGCTACACCTTC. Its protein is CASSQEVRGGYTF.

The chain carries TRBV19 and TRBJ2-7, with D perhaps assigned TRBD1 or TRBD2 (6 bases each). Per the germline V gene, CDR1 is LNHDA and CDR2 is SQIVND (reference sequence). This CDR3 has 17 residues. V lost 3 bases to trimming and J lost 5 bases, with 23 bases between them. The CDR3 protein is CASSIGGEGRVWNEQYF. CDR3 bases: TGTGCCAGTAGTATCGGGGGCGAGGGCAGGGTATGGAACGAGCAGTACTTC.

The rearrangement joins TRBV4-1 to TRBJ1-5, with 8 bases lining up with TRBD1. Per germline, CDR1 MGHRA and CDR2 YSYEKL. With V trimmed by 10 bases and J by 5 bases, 13 bases remained unmatched. This CDR3 spans 15 amino acids. For the CDR3, the DNA is TGCGCCACCAGGGCAGGGGGCCTCGGTGATCAGCCCCAGCATTTT. It is translated as CATRAGGLGDQPQHF.

This clone occurred once. This chain links TRBV4-2 with TRBJ2-3; 9 nucleotides align to TRBD2. The J segment lost 6 bases and the V segment lost 4 bases, leaving 11 bases of the junction unmatched. The CDR3 is 16 amino acids. CDR1 is LGHNA, CDR2 YNFKEQ, per germline. Written as DNA, the CDR3 is TGTGCCAGCAGCCCAAGAGGCGGGGGGGCCATGGATACGCAGTATTTT. Protein: CASSPRGGGAMDTQYF.

The V call is TRBV4-1, the J call TRBJ1-1; D not certain. The CDR3 extends over 14 amino acids. Germline V gene sequence: CDR1 MGHRA, CDR2 YSYEKL. V lost 3 bases, J lost 5 bases, and 13 bases lay in between. The CDR3 sequence: CASSQADVGTEAFF. The CDR3 coding sequence is TGCGCCAGCAGCCAGGCGGACGTCGGGACTGAAGCTTTCTTT.

The chain recombines TRBV2 with TRBJ1-5; D is unclear. The CDR3 consists of 15 residues. In germline, CDR1 is SNHLY, CDR2 FYNNEI. The V gene lost 3 bases and the J gene lost 3 bases, with 12 bases spanning the gap. The CDR3 DNA reads as TGTGCCAGCAGTGAGCAGGCAGCTTTCAATCAGCCCCAGCATTTT. Its protein product is CASSEQAAFNQPQHF.

The V call is TRBV9, the J call TRBJ1-1; unclear D gene. Per germline, CDR1 SGDLS and CDR2 YYNGEE. With 3 bases removed from V and 3 bases from J, the gap between germline ends came to 12 bases. This CDR3 comprises 14 residues. In nucleotides, the CDR3 is TGTGCCAGCAGCGCCCTCCGGGGTTACACTGAAGCTTTCTTT. Translating it yields CASSALRGYTEAFF.

The chain has TRBV20-1 and TRBJ2-4, with D possibly being TRBD1 (6 bases). Trimming stripped 3 bases from V and 2 bases from J, with 14 bases between. The CDR3 is made up of 15 amino acids. Germline assignment: CDR1 DFQATT and CDR2 SNEGSKA (reference sequence). The CDR3 sequence is CSASLSGATKNIQYF. The DNA for the CDR3 is TGCAGTGCTAGTCTGTCAGGGGCAACCAAAAACATTCAGTACTTC.

The rearrangement links TRBV6-2 or TRBV6-3 to TRBJ1-1; 8 bases are a match to TRBD1. Germline V lookup: CDR1 MNHEY, CDR2 SVGEGT. The V gene end was trimmed by 5 bases and the J gene end by 1 base; junction bases not matched to a gene: 12. The CDR3 spans 17 residues. The CDR3 sequence is CASSMDRAFLANTEAFF. The CDR3, as DNA: TGTGCCAGCAGTATGGACAGGGCCTTCTTGGCGAACACTGAAGCTTTCTTT.

The table lists this clone with a count of one. V gene TRBV30 combines with J gene TRBJ2-2; the D is unclear. CDR3 length: 15 residues. V lost 5 bases and J lost 4, with 17 bases in between. Germline loops: CDR1 GTSNPN, CDR2 SVGIG (reference sequence). CDR3 in amino acids: CAWSRDRLATGELFF. The CDR3 bases are TGTGCCTGGTCTAGGGATAGGCTGGCCACCGGGGAGCTGTTTTTT.

The chain uses TRBV7-9 and TRBJ1-5; no definite D call. CDR3 length: 15 residues. Germline assignment: CDR1 SEHNR and CDR2 FQNEAQ (reference sequence). Trimming pared 5 bases from V and 6 bases from J, leaving 17 bases between. CDR3 sequence reads: CASSTGPGEGQPQHF. CDR3 sequence (DNA): TGTGCCAGCAGCACCGGACCGGGTGAAGGTCAGCCCCAGCATTTT. The variable domain in full, completed from reference TRBV7-9 and TRBJ1-5, reads DTGVSQNPRHKITKRGQNVTFRCDPISEHNRLYWYRQTLGQGPEFLTYFQNEAQLEKSRLLSDRFSAERPKGSFSTLEIQRTEQGDSAMYLCASSTGPGEGQPQHFGDGTRLSIL.

The chain is built from TRBV11-2 and TRBJ1-2; perhaps TRBD1 as D (6 bases). The length of the CDR3 is 14 residues. The germline CDR1 and CDR2 sequences are SGHAT and FQNNGV. V lost 6 bases and J lost 6, with 17 bases in between. This chain's CDR3 is CASSILGGVNGYTF. The CDR3 coding sequence is TGTGCCAGCAGTATATTGGGGGGCGTAAATGGCTACACCTTC.

V is TRBV28 and J is TRBJ2-6; 7 positions agree with TRBD2. V dropped 5 bases and J dropped 4; count of bases not matched to a gene: 14. In germline, CDR1 is MDHEN, CDR2 SYDVKM. There are 18 residues in the CDR3. CDR3 nucleotide sequence: TGTGCCAGCAGTCCCTCTAGCGGCGCAGGTTCAGGGGCCAACGTCCTGACTTTC. Translating it yields CASSPSSGAGSGANVLTF. Complete variable domain (other parts from reference TRBV28 and TRBJ2-6): DVKVTQSSRYLVKRTGEKVFLECVQDMDHENMFWYRQDPGLGLRLIYFSYDVKMKEKGDIPEGYSVSREKKERFSLILESASTNQTSMYLCASSPSSGAGSGANVLTFGAGSRLTVL.

The chain has TRBV2 and TRBJ2-3, with TRBD2 as a possible D gene (5 bases). With 4 bases removed from V and 2 bases from J, the gap between germline ends came to 16 bases. This CDR3 has 16 amino acids. Germline V gene sequence: CDR1 SNHLY, CDR2 FYNNEI. As DNA, the CDR3 is TGTGCCAGCAGTGGTCTGGGAGAACCACACACAGATACGCAGTATTTT. Encoded protein: CASSGLGEPHTDTQYF.

CDR3 in DNA: TGCGCCAGCAGCTTTGTACAGGGTGGCAATCAGCCCCAGCATTTT. Translated: CASSFVQGGNQPQHF. The chain links TRBV5-1 to TRBJ1-5, with D possibly TRBD1 on 6 matching bases. Germline loops: CDR1 SGHRS, CDR2 YFSETQ. V was clipped by 2 bases and J by 2 bases, with 11 bases between them. The CDR3 spans 15 residues.

This chain uses TRBV2 with TRBJ2-7; D gene unclear. Germline assignment: CDR1 SNHLY and CDR2 FYNNEI. This CDR3 has 14 amino acids. Trimming left V 3 bases short and J 2 bases short, with 11 bases between. The CDR3 bases are TGTGCCAGCAGTGAGGGTAGCTCTACCTACGAGCAGTACTTC. Translated, it gives CASSEGSSTYEQYF.

This chain connects TRBV30 to TRBJ2-2; TRBD2 might be the D (5 bases). CDR3 length equals 15 residues. Germline values: CDR1 GTSNPN, CDR2 SVGIG (reference sequence). V lost 0 bases, J lost 3 bases, and 11 bases lay in between. CDR3 region: CAWSVKGVDTGELFF. The CDR3 region has the DNA TGTGCCTGGAGTGTAAAGGGAGTAGACACCGGGGAGCTGTTTTTT.

This clone has just a few counts. The chain employs TRBV15 and TRBJ1-5, with D perhaps matching TRBD1 (6 bases). This CDR3 is built from 13 residues. The germline V gene encodes CDR1 LNHNV and CDR2 YYDKDF (reference sequence). V shed 3 bases and J shed 7 bases, with 10 bases lying between them. CDR3 residues: CATSRDRIQPQHF. The CDR3 DNA reads as TGTGCCACCAGCAGGGACAGAATCCAGCCCCAGCATTTT.

The chain links TRBV7-9 to TRBJ1-1; possibly TRBD1 for D (5 bases). CDR1 is SEHNR and CDR2 is FQNEAQ in the germline V gene (reference sequence). V lost 6 bases and J lost 1, with 6 bases in between. This CDR3 comprises 12 residues. The CDR3 sequence is CASRQANTEAFF. In nucleotides, the CDR3 is TGTGCCAGCAGACAGGCGAACACTGAAGCTTTCTTT.

The chain employs TRBV6-6 and TRBJ2-3, with 7 bases fitting TRBD1. The CDR3 extends over 15 amino acids. CDR1 is MNHNY, CDR2 SVGAGI, per germline (reference sequence). V lost 6 bases and J lost 7; bases outside the gene matches: 13. CDR3 residues: CASSPGTEKTYTQYF. CDR3 nucleotide sequence: TGTGCCAGCAGCCCAGGGACAGAAAAGACATATACGCAGTATTTT.

The rearrangement links TRBV21-1 to TRBJ2-5. TRBV21-1 is a known pseudogene. The CDR3 has 11 residues. The CDR3: CASSKEETQYF. CDR3 coding DNA: TGTGCCAGCAGCAAAGAGGAGACCCAGTACTTC.

The J gene is TRBJ2-3, the V gene TRBV24-1, with D unclear. This CDR3 is built from 17 residues. V lost 2 bases, J lost 1 base, and 15 bases lay in between. In germline, CDR1 is KGHDR, CDR2 SFDVKD. The chain's CDR3 is CATSDYTRGPGTDTQYF. The CDR3 nucleotides read TGTGCCACCAGTGATTATACCCGAGGTCCTGGCACAGATACGCAGTATTTT.

This clone was seen only once. The chain is built from TRBV5-5 and TRBJ2-2, with D possibly TRBD2 on 6 matching bases. Germline lookup yields CDR1 SGHKS and CDR2 YYEKEE (reference sequence). This CDR3 has 17 amino acids. Trimming took off 5 bases at V and 0 bases at J, with 17 bases between the two ends. The DNA for the CDR3 is TGTGCCAGCAGACCACCCGGGGCGGGGACGAACACCGGGGAGCTGTTTTTT. It translates to CASRPPGAGTNTGELFF.

This clone was observed a single time. This chain links TRBV19 with TRBJ1-2; D is uncertain. V was shortened by 3 bases and J by 0 bases, with 11 bases between the two germline ends. The CDR3 covers 15 residues. The germline V gene has CDR1 LNHDA and CDR2 SQIVND (reference sequence). The CDR3: CASSIGGRPNYGYTF. CDR3 bases: TGTGCCAGTAGTATTGGAGGCAGGCCTAACTATGGCTACACCTTC.